This T cell receptor beta chain was recorded in a study of beta chain features in type 1 diabetes. General study findings and limits: Cells with high TCR expression could be over-represented by cDNA sequencing. Shortening that was moderate but significant affected the TCRB CDR3s of Type 1 diabetes patients in all four CD4+ subsets.

This clone was seen a few times. The antigen is unknown. Every isolated RNA sample was fully reverse transcribed, so sequencing captured expressed TCRB transcripts. Repertoires were generated with immunoSEQ multiplex PCR, while TCRdb's copy carries only in-frame clones and drops some. The table shows fewer than 650,000 clones, with 15% to 18% occurring only once. CDR3 size: 15 residues. CDR1 and CDR2 (germline): PRHDT, FYEKMQ (reference sequence). The junction had 7 bases not matched to a gene; V was cut back by 5 bases and J by 3 bases. Sorting with CD45RO/CCR7/CD25/CD127/CD95/CD27 yielded naive, central memory, regulatory and stem-like memory CD4+ cells.

The chain uses TRBV13 and TRBJ1-1; 9 nucleotides match TRBD1. This clonotype was sampled from a man in his late teens or twenties in good health. The sequencing sample was made of naive CD4+ T cells from blood. The CDR3 sequence: CASSLDRGRYTEAFF. The CDR3 region has the DNA TGTGCCAGCAGCCTGGACAGGGGTCGGTACACTGAAGCTTTCTTT. The whole variable domain, filled in from reference TRBV13 and TRBJ1-1, reads AAGVIQSPRHLIKEKRETATLKCYPIPRHDTVYWYQQGPGQDPQFLISFYEKMQSDKGSIPDRFSAQQFSDYHSELNMSSLELGDSALYFCASSLDRGRYTEAFFGQGTRLTVV.